A single sample is the source of the 29 T cell receptor beta chains below, sequenced in a study of identical twins. TCRdb independently ran MiXCR on the 5' RACE reads; one entry per CDR3 protein. The sample carries hundreds of thousands of distinct CDR3 sequences, 6% to 8.5% recorded once. The data also belong to a second study, concerning yellow fever vaccine responses in identical twins.

Sequencing was performed on CD8+ T cells sorted from blood. The receptors originated from a woman younger than 35 in good health.

This clonotype was observed at least ten times. The chain joins TRBV3-1 to TRBJ2-2; D gene ambiguous. Trimming took 0 bases from V and 8 from J, leaving 10 bases between them. The germline CDR1 and CDR2 sequences are LGHDT and YNNKEL (reference sequence). The CDR3 consists of 14 residues. CDR3 bases: TGTGCCAGCAGCCAAGAGTGGATGGAAGGGGAGCTGTTTTTT. Its translation: CASSQEWMEGELFF.

Ten or more counts support this clonotype. The chain is built from TRBV2 and TRBJ2-7, with D perhaps matching TRBD1 (5 bases). The V gene lost 8 bases and the J gene lost 2 bases, with 19 bases spanning the gap. CDR1 SNHLY and CDR2 FYNNEI come from the germline V gene. The CDR3 spans 15 residues. CDR3 sequence: CASPAGNGRAYEQYV. The CDR3 coding sequence is TGTGCCAGCCCCGCAGGGAACGGAAGAGCCTACGAGCAGTACGTC.

In this sample, this clonotype turned up many times. The genes are TRBV5-5 and TRBJ2-1; 7 nucleotides line up with TRBD2. Trimming at V came to 0 bases and at J to 0 bases, leaving 6 bases not matched to a gene. The germline CDR1 and CDR2 sequences are SGHKS and YYEKEE (reference sequence). This CDR3 contains 17 residues. CDR3 region: CASSLEGRVSSYNEQFF. DNA for the CDR3: TGTGCCAGCAGCTTGGAGGGGAGGGTTAGCTCCTACAATGAGCAGTTCTTC.

This clonotype has just a few counts. The chain joins TRBV12-3 or TRBV12-4 to TRBJ2-7, with 11 bases that match TRBD2. V shed 5 bases and J 0 bases; nucleotides not matched to a gene: 9. This CDR3 has 17 residues. CDR3 DNA sequence: TGTGCCAGCAGTGCGGGACTAGCGGCTACAAACTCCTACGAGCAGTACTTC. The encoded protein is CASSAGLAATNSYEQYF.

This clonotype occurred many times. The J gene is TRBJ2-7, the V gene TRBV25-1; no clear D. The CDR3 sequence is 14 residues long. The germline gives CDR1 MGHDK, CDR2 SYGVNS. V was clipped by 3 bases and J by 4 bases, with 13 bases between them. The CDR3: CASSDVKELYEQYF. DNA for the CDR3: TGTGCCAGCAGTGACGTTAAAGAACTTTACGAGCAGTACTTC.

There are a few counts of this clonotype. The chain carries TRBV6-1 and TRBJ2-4; tentative D call: TRBD1 (6 bases). The germline V and J ends were trimmed by 8 bases and 9 bases, with 23 bases remaining between them. The CDR3 has 15 amino acids. Germline assignment: CDR1 MNHNS and CDR2 SASEGT. In nucleotides, the CDR3 is TGTGCCAGCGGGGGCTTAGGCAGACAACGGGGCATTCAGTACTTC. Its protein is CASGGLGRQRGIQYF.

This clonotype occurred many times. The chain combines TRBV15 with TRBJ2-1; TRBD2 matches at 9 bases. Germline V CDR1 and CDR2: LNHNV, YYDKDF (reference sequence). The CDR3 is made up of 14 amino acids. J lost 1 base, V lost 6 bases, and 1 base had no gene match. CDR3 loop: CATRAGGSYNEQFF. CDR3 bases: TGTGCCACCAGAGCGGGGGGTTCCTACAATGAGCAGTTCTTC.

This clonotype was counted a few times. The chain combines TRBV28 with TRBJ2-7; 10 positions agree with TRBD1. V lost 9 bases to trimming and J lost 4 bases; unmatched junction nucleotides: 9. The CDR3 length is 14 residues. From germline, CDR1 is MDHEN and CDR2 SYDVKM. The CDR3 DNA is TGTGCCAGTTCCGGGACAGGGGCCATTTACGAGCAGTACTTC. Translation: CASSGTGAIYEQYF.

The V gene is TRBV20-1, the J gene TRBJ1-6; D possibly corresponds to TRBD1 (5 bases). The ends were cut back, 1 base at V and 7 bases at J, with 11 bases in the middle. This CDR3 is built from 14 residues. Germline V CDR1 and CDR2: DFQATT, SNEGSKA (reference sequence). The CDR3 sequence is CSARVPRVNSPLHF. CDR3 nucleotide sequence: TGCAGTGCTAGAGTACCCAGGGTGAATTCACCCCTCCACTTT.

This rearrangement joins TRBV10-3 to TRBJ2-5; no definite D call. Germline CDR1 and CDR2: ENHRY and SYGVKD. The CDR3 runs to 13 residues. Trimming stripped 8 bases from V and 2 bases from J, with 12 bases between. CDR3 in amino acids: CAIGADIQETQYF. For the CDR3, the DNA is TGTGCCATCGGAGCAGATATACAAGAGACCCAGTACTTC.

This clonotype was found many times. The chain links TRBV29-1 to TRBJ2-5, with 10 bases aligning to TRBD2. J was trimmed by 2 bases and V by 6 bases; bases with no gene match: 12. There are 16 residues in the CDR3. Germline CDR1 SQVTM, CDR2 ANQGSEA. CDR3 coding DNA: TGCAGCGTCACCGGGGGTCCACTAGCGGGACAAGAGACCCAGTACTTC. This sequence encodes CSVTGGPLAGQETQYF. The entire variable domain, with the rest obtained from reference TRBV29-1 and TRBJ2-5, is as follows: SAVISQKPSRDICQRGTSLTIQCQVDSQVTMMFWYRQQPGQSLTLIATANQGSEATYESGFVIDKFPISRPNLTFSTLTVSNMSPEDSSIYLCSVTGGPLAGQETQYFGPGTRLLVL.

V gene TRBV13 combines with J gene TRBJ1-1; the match to TRBD1 covers 7 bases. Trimming took 2 bases from V and 4 from J; bases not matched to a gene: 7. CDR1 and CDR2 from the germline V gene are PRHDT and FYEKMQ (reference sequence). This CDR3 comprises 15 residues. CDR3 protein: CASSLSNRGLTEAFF. For the CDR3, the DNA is TGTGCCAGCAGCTTAAGTAACAGGGGCCTCACTGAAGCTTTCTTT.

The chain employs TRBV27 and TRBJ2-7; 10 bases are shared with TRBD2. Germline V gives CDR1 MNHEY, CDR2 SMNVEV (reference sequence). The V gene end was trimmed by 6 bases and the J gene end by 2 bases; junction bases not matched to a gene: 7. The CDR3 runs 15 residues. CDR3 loop: CASRTSGARPYEQYV. The DNA of the CDR3 is TGTGCCAGCAGAACTAGCGGGGCCAGACCCTACGAGCAGTACGTC.

The table lists this clonotype with many counts. The gene calls are TRBV7-6 and TRBJ1-4, with D uncertain. CDR3 size: 14 residues. CDR1 is SGHVS, CDR2 FNYEAQ, per germline. V shed 2 bases and J shed 8 bases, with 12 bases lying between them. This chain's CDR3 is CASSLRSGPEKLFF. CDR3 nucleotide sequence: TGTGCCAGCAGCTTAAGGTCCGGCCCAGAAAAACTGTTTTTT.

This clonotype was observed a handful of times. This could be a read error, since a much larger clone is one nucleotide away. The V and J genes are TRBV12-3 or TRBV12-4 and TRBJ2-2, with 7 bases aligning to TRBD1. The CDR3 runs to 13 residues. V was clipped by 7 bases and J by 5 bases; unmatched bases: 4. CDR3 coding DNA: TGTGCCAGCAACCTACAGGGGACCGGGGAGCTGTTTTTT. This encodes CASNLQGTGELFF.

The gene calls are TRBV4-1 and TRBJ2-2; 7 bases are a match to TRBD1. Trimming removed 3 bases from V and 2 bases from J; junction bases left unmatched: 3. The germline gives CDR1 MGHRA, CDR2 YSYEKL. This CDR3 has 15 amino acids. CDR3 DNA sequence: TGCGCCAGCAGCCAGAGACAGGGAAACACCGGGGAGCTGTTTTTT. As protein: CASSQRQGNTGELFF.

A few counts support this clonotype. The V gene is TRBV27, the J gene TRBJ2-3, with D maybe TRBD1 (5 bases). V lost 2 bases, J lost 4 bases, and 10 bases lay in between. The CDR3 runs 14 residues. Germline V CDR1 and CDR2: MNHEY, SMNVEV (reference sequence). The CDR3: CASSLQGTPDTQYF. DNA of the CDR3: TGTGCCAGCAGTTTACAGGGAACCCCAGATACGCAGTATTTT.

The chain uses TRBV28 and TRBJ2-7; D may be TRBD1 (5 bases). Germline V gives CDR1 MDHEN, CDR2 SYDVKM. The CDR3 length is 17 residues. V gave up 6 bases and J gave up 3 bases, with 24 bases separating them. This chain's CDR3 is CASRLQVRGHPYYEQYF. The CDR3, as DNA: TGTGCCAGCAGGCTCCAGGTTAGGGGCCATCCATACTACGAGCAGTACTTC. Full variable domain (remainder filled in from reference TRBV28 and TRBJ2-7): DVKVTQSSRYLVKRTGEKVFLECVQDMDHENMFWYRQDPGLGLRLIYFSYDVKMKEKGDIPEGYSVSREKKERFSLILESASTNQTSMYLCASRLQVRGHPYYEQYFGPGTRLTVT.

The sample holds a few counts of this clonotype. V gene TRBV5-1 combines with J gene TRBJ1-2; 7 bases fit TRBD1. Germline assignment: CDR1 SGHRS and CDR2 YFSETQ. This CDR3 spans 15 amino acids. V lost 0 bases, J lost 4 bases, and 6 bases stayed unmatched. The CDR3 sequence: CASSLAGGDSYGYTF. The CDR3, as DNA: TGCGCCAGCAGCTTGGCCGGTGGGGACAGCTATGGCTACACCTTC.

This clonotype has only a few counts. The chain couples TRBV5-7 to TRBJ2-1, with D unclear. TRBV5-7 is identified as an open reading frame with a role that is uncertain. Between the trimmed V and J ends, which lost 0 bases and 5 bases, there was a span of 9 bases. The length of the CDR3 is 14 residues. The CDR3, as DNA: TGTGCCAGCAGCTTGGGAGACTCTGACAATGAGCAGTTCTTC. Its protein is CASSLGDSDNEQFF.

The table lists this clonotype with many counts. V and J are TRBV7-8 and TRBJ2-7, with D unresolved. The CDR3 is 14 amino acids. Trimming removed 1 base from V and 1 base from J, with 8 bases in between. Germline CDR1 SGHVS, CDR2 FQNEAQ. This chain's CDR3 is CASSLGTASYEQYF. The CDR3 DNA reads TGTGCCAGCAGCTTAGGCACAGCATCCTACGAGCAGTACTTC.

This clonotype was observed once. The gene calls are TRBV20-1 and TRBJ2-7; 9 bases align to TRBD2. The CDR3 spans 14 residues. Germline V gene sequence: CDR1 DFQATT, CDR2 SNEGSKA (reference sequence). The junction had 7 bases not matched to a gene; V was cut back by 5 bases and J by 2 bases. The CDR3 is CSALKAGGTYEQYF. The DNA of the CDR3 is TGCAGTGCTCTCAAAGCGGGAGGTACCTACGAGCAGTACTTC.

This sequence joins TRBV2 and TRBJ1-1; 10 nucleotides line up with TRBD1. The CDR3 is made up of 16 amino acids. Germline CDR1 and CDR2: SNHLY and FYNNEI. V dropped 5 bases and J dropped 0; count of bases not matched to a gene: 6. CDR3: CASSSGTGDLNTEAFF. CDR3 nucleotide sequence: TGTGCCAGCAGTTCCGGGACAGGGGACTTGAACACTGAAGCTTTCTTT.

CDR3 sequence reads: CATSVGGLAGGPGETQYF. CDR3 nucleotide sequence: TGTGCCACCAGTGTAGGCGGACTAGCGGGAGGGCCGGGTGAGACCCAGTACTTC. The chain combines TRBV24-1 with TRBJ2-5; 15 bases match TRBD2. Unmatched junction bases numbered 11, after V lost 5 bases and J lost 5 bases. The germline V gene encodes CDR1 KGHDR and CDR2 SFDVKD. CDR3 length equals 18 residues.

In this sample, this clonotype turned up many times. This chain uses TRBV2 with TRBJ2-2, with D possibly matching TRBD1 (5 bases). Germline CDR1 is SNHLY and CDR2 is FYNNEI. The CDR3 covers 17 residues. V lost 3 bases, J lost 1 base, and 15 bases lay in between. DNA of the CDR3: TGTGCCAGCAGTGACGCCGAACAACAGGAGAACACCGGGGAGCTGTTTTTT. Protein product: CASSDAEQQENTGELFF.

This clonotype was found a few times. J is TRBJ2-7 and V is TRBV14; D ambiguous. From germline, CDR1 is SGHDN and CDR2 FVKESK. The CDR3 has 16 amino acids. Trimming left V 3 bases short and J 2 bases short, with 17 bases between. The CDR3 spells CASSHATHRYTYEQYF. CDR3 DNA: TGTGCCAGCAGCCACGCGACCCATCGGTATACCTACGAGCAGTACTTC.

This clonotype was counted a few times. This chain connects TRBV28 to TRBJ1-1; D is possibly TRBD1 (5 bases). CDR1 is MDHEN and CDR2 is SYDVKM in the germline V gene. The CDR3 extends over 14 amino acids. V was pared by 2 bases and J by 7 bases, with 14 bases between. In DNA form, the CDR3 reads TGTGCCAGCAGTTTACAGGGAGGGGTCCTTGAAGCTTTCTTT. This encodes CASSLQGGVLEAFF.

The table lists this clonotype with many counts. The V and J genes are TRBV7-9 and TRBJ2-5; D unresolved. The CDR3 is made up of 15 amino acids. V dropped 5 bases and J dropped 3 bases, with 16 bases sitting between them. Per germline, CDR1 SEHNR and CDR2 FQNEAQ (reference sequence). CDR3 region: CASSPIRTSKETQYF. CDR3 coding DNA: TGTGCCAGCAGCCCAATTAGGACCAGCAAAGAGACCCAGTACTTC.

This clonotype was detected many times. This chain links TRBV12-3 or TRBV12-4 with TRBJ2-5, with D hard to call. The ends were cut back, 6 bases at V and 4 bases at J, with 12 bases in the middle. This CDR3 contains 13 residues. CDR3 region: CASRATALETQYF. CDR3 coding DNA: TGTGCCAGCAGGGCGACCGCCTTAGAGACCCAGTACTTC.